This TCR beta chain was profiled in a study of T cell repertoires in cytomegalovirus infection. Looking at the study overall: CMV epitopes, recently identified HLA-C-restricted and well-studied HLA-B-restricted, were used.

The germline gives CDR1 SGHVS, CDR2 FNYEAQ. CDR3 length equals 14 residues. Trimming took off 5 bases at V and 0 bases at J, with 10 bases between the two ends. This clonotype was seen only a few times. Its target is unknown. One entry per CDR3 protein, called by TCRdb with MiXCR from the reads. The sample includes some 350,000 distinct CDR3 sequences, roughly 29% of them seen just once. The chain uses TRBV7-6 and TRBJ1-1; no clear D. The TCR sequence derives from a human donor in good health (CMV status not recorded). Some clones in this sample may be carry-over from other donors' samples. The sample consisted of cultured PBMCs, taken from culture after CMV antigen stimulation. This chain's CDR3 is CASSNGPMNTEAFF. CDR3 coding DNA: TGTGCCAGCAGCAACGGGCCCATGAACACTGAAGCTTTCTTT.